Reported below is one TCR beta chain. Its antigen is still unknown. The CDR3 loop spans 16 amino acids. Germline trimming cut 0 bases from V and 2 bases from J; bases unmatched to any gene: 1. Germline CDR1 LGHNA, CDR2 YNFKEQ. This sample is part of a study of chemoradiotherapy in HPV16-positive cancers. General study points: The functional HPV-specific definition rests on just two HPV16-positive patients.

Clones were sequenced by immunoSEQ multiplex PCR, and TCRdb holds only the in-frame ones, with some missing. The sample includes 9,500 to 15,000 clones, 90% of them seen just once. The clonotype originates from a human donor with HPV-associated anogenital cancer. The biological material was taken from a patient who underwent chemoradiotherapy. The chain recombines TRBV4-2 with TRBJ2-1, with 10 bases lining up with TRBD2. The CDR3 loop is CASSQDGTSAYNEQFF. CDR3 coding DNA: TGTGCCAGCAGCCAAGATGGGACTAGCGCCTACAATGAGCAGTTCTTC.